Described below is a single T cell receptor beta chain sequence and its context. What antigen it recognizes has not been identified. Nothing much larger sits one base from this clone, and base qualities are not available. CDR1 and CDR2 are drawn from the germline V gene: SGHTA, FQGTGA. The CDR3 contains 14 residues, cysteine and phenylalanine counted. Kept here is only the CDR3 DNA, which spans 42 bases and is read in frame from base 1. V gives up 5 bases and J gives up 6 bases, and the segment between their germline ends measures 15 bases. Libraries were made using the immunoSEQ multiplex PCR assay. In TCRdb, the immuneACCESS table is reduced to in-frame sequences with V and J assigned. These tables do not hold every clone; where another copy was compared, an unresolved V gene accounts for under half, and the others remain unexplained. The sample contains 75,000 to 90,000 clones, 95% of them found a single time. The ten most abundant clones make up under 0.4% of the sample.

The data were taken from a study of technical replicates of blood from a few donors (dated by TCRdb to about 2017). This receptor was identified in a human donor in good health. The sequenced material came from T cells isolated from PBMCs. Here the chain combines TRBV7-3 and TRBJ2-3; TRBD2 is possibly the D segment (5 matching bases). The nucleotide sequence reads as follows: TGTGCCAGCAGCCAGGTCCCAGGACTGGATACGCAGTATTTT. This is translated as CASSQVPGLDTQYF.